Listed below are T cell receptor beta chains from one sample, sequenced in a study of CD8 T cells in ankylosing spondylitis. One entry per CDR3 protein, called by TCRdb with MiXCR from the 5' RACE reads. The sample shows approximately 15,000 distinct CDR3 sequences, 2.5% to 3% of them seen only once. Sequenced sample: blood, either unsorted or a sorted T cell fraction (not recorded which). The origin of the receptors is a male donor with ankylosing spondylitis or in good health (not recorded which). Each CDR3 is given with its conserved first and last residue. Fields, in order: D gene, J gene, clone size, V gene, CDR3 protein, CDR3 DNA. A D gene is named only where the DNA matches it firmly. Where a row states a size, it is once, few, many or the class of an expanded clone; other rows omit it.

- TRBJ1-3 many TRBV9 CASSAITGNTIYF TGTGCCAGCAGCGCGATAACCGGAAACACCATATATTTT
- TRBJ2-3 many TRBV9 CASTGSTDTQYF TGTGCCAGCACCGGTAGCACAGATACGCAGTATTTT
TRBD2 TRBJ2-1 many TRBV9 CASSSRVAGVFEQFF TGTGCCAGCAGTTCCCGAGTAGCGGGGGTTTTTGAGCAGTTCTTC
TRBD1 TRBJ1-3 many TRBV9 CASSAPRQGSSSGNTIYF TGTGCCAGCAGCGCTCCGCGACAGGGTTCCAGCTCTGGAAACACCATATATTTT
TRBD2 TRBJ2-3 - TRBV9 CASSGTSGSGDTQYF TGTGCCAGCAGCGGAACTAGCGGGTCGGGAGATACGCAGTATTTT
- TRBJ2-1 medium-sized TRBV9 CASSGGTGSYNEQFF TGTGCCAGCAGCGGGGGTACCGGGTCCTACAATGAGCAGTTCTTC
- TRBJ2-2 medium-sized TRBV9 CASSVDQESGELFF TGTGCCAGCAGCGTAGATCAGGAGTCCGGGGAGCTGTTTTTT
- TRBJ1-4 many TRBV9 CASSRGTAYNEKLFF TGTGCCAGCAGCAGGGGAACCGCATATAATGAAAAACTGTTTTTT
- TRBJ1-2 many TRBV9 CASSVGSGNYGYTF TGTGCCAGCAGCGTAGGGTCGGGAAACTATGGCTACACCTTC
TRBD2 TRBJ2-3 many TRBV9 CASSHGTSGSRAGTDTQYF TGTGCCAGCAGCCACGGGACTAGCGGTAGCCGGGCGGGCACAGATACGCAGTATTTT
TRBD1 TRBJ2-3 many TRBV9 CASSVGQGASTDTQYF TGTGCCAGCAGCGTAGGACAGGGGGCTAGCACAGATACGCAGTATTTT
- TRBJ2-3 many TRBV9 CASSVVGQRTDTQYF TGTGCCAGCAGCGTAGTAGGACAGCGCACAGATACGCAGTATTTT
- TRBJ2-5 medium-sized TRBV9 CASNRGGGETQYF TGTGCCAGCAACCGTGGGGGAGGAGAGACCCAGTACTTC
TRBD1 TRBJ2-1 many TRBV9 CASSVGPQGNNEQFF TGTGCCAGCAGCGTCGGGCCACAGGGGAACAATGAGCAGTTCTTC
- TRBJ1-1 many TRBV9 CASSVEPVRRGETEAFF TGTGCCAGCAGCGTAGAACCTGTGAGAAGGGGTGAGACTGAAGCTTTCTTT
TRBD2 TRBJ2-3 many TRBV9 CASSVSGLAGVGTDTQYF TGTGCCAGCAGCGTGAGTGGACTAGCGGGAGTCGGCACAGATACGCAGTATTTT
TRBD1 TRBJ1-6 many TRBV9 CASSAGGSDSPLHF TGTGCCAGCAGCGCAGGGGGGAGCGATTCACCCCTCCACTTT
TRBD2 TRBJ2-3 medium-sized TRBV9 CASSVNRLAGGTDTQYF TGTGCCAGCAGCGTAAATAGACTAGCGGGGGGGACAGATACGCAGTATTTT